The source of this T cell receptor beta chain is a study of cytomegalovirus exposure and HLA in healthy donors. The germline V and J ends were trimmed by 6 bases and 6 bases, with 19 bases remaining between them. The V gene's germline CDR1 is SGHVS and CDR2 FNYEAQ. This CDR3 comprises 15 residues. The PCR was carried out with 60 Vbeta primers and 13 Jbeta primers. Only in-frame clones appear in the TCRdb table, and some are missing; sequencing was by immunoSEQ multiplex PCR. The sample has roughly 100,000 clones, about 62% seen once. The receptor comes from a human donor in good health. V and J are TRBV7-6 and TRBJ2-3; D not certain. The sequenced sample was PBMCs. The DNA of the CDR3 is TGTGCCAGCAGGGCACGGAGTGGCATTTTGGATACGCAGTATTTT. Protein sequence: CASRARSGILDTQYF.